These 28 T cell receptor beta chains share one sample of origin, sequenced in a study of blood T cell repertoires in COVID-19. Assay: immunoSEQ multiplex PCR; the TCRdb copy retains only in-frame clones and omits some. The sample carries 150,000 to 200,000 clones, roughly 80% recorded once. Material: PBMCs or T cells enriched from blood (not recorded which). The receptors come from a middle-aged man who had recovered from COVID-19.

The count of this clone is one. The rearrangement links TRBV14 to TRBJ2-2; weak D call: TRBD1 (5 bases). V gave up 3 bases and J gave up 1 base, with 15 bases separating them. This CDR3 spans 17 amino acids. CDR1 is SGHDN, CDR2 FVKESK, per germline. The CDR3 is CASSHFLGRMNTGELFF. The CDR3, as DNA: TGTGCCAGCAGCCATTTTCTGGGGCGAATGAACACCGGGGAGCTGTTTTTT.

This clone came up a few times. This chain uses TRBV4-1 with TRBJ1-2; D is unclear. The CDR3 extends over 15 amino acids. Trimming took off 1 base at V and 1 base at J, with 10 bases between the two ends. The germline CDR1 and CDR2 sequences are MGHRA and YSYEKL. Here the CDR3 reads CASSQAVQSNYGYTF. As DNA, the CDR3 is TGCGCCAGCAGCCAAGCAGTACAGAGTAACTATGGCTACACCTTC.

The chain recombines TRBV12-2 with TRBJ2-1; TRBD2, the table's D call, lacks a check against the DNA. TRBV12-2 is shown as a pseudogene. This CDR3 has 16 residues. The CDR3, as DNA: TGTGCAAGTCGCCCGCATGCGGGGGACGAATACAATGAGCAGTTCTTC. Its protein product is CASRPHAGDEYNEQFF.

The chain combines TRBV19 with TRBJ1-5; 9 bases match TRBD1. The CDR3 length is 20 residues. Germline CDR1 reads LNHDA; CDR2 reads SQIVND (reference sequence). Unmatched junction bases numbered 25, after V lost 8 bases and J lost 5 bases. The CDR3 DNA reads as TGTGCCAGTCAACCGGGACAGGGAGTTAGGCTCAGACTTGTGGATCAGCCCCAGCATTTT. This codes for CASQPGQGVRLRLVDQPQHF.

The chain joins TRBV5-1 to TRBJ1-3; 7 nucleotides line up with TRBD1. Germline CDR1 and CDR2: SGHRS and YFSETQ. CDR3 length: 14 residues. V shed 7 bases, J shed 2 bases, and the junction held 6 bases outside the gene matches. The CDR3 region has the DNA TGCGCCAGCTCGACAGGGATTGCTGGAAACACCATATATTTT. Its protein product is CASSTGIAGNTIYF.

The CDR3 region is CASRRYRGSYEQYF. CDR3 in DNA: TGCGCCAGCAGGAGATATCGAGGCTCCTACGAGCAGTACTTC. The rearrangement joins TRBV10-2 to TRBJ2-7; D is unresolved. There are 14 residues in the CDR3. CDR1 WSHSY and CDR2 SAAADI come from the germline V gene. The germline V and J ends were trimmed by 6 bases and 0 bases, with 12 bases remaining between them.

Comments on this clone: Other DNA sequences in this sample translate to the same CDR3. J is TRBJ1-1 and V is TRBV15, with TRBD1 matching over 7 bases. Germline V lookup: CDR1 LNHNV, CDR2 YYDKDF (reference sequence). The CDR3 runs 15 residues. J gave up 5 bases and V 3 bases, and 9 bases lay outside the gene matches. The DNA of the CDR3 is TGTGCCACCAGCAGGCTCCGACAGGGCGAAACTGAAGCTTTCTTT. As protein: CATSRLRQGETEAFF.

V usage is TRBV18 and J usage is TRBJ2-2; D may be TRBD1 (6 bases). The germline CDR1 and CDR2 sequences are KGHSH and LQKENI. V lost 0 bases and J lost 6, with 11 bases in between. The CDR3 has 15 residues. In DNA, the CDR3 is TGTGCCAGCTCACCACCGCACAGGGCGGCCGGGGAGCTGTTTTTT. Translating gives CASSPPHRAAGELFF.

The chain has TRBV6-4 and TRBJ1-1; perhaps TRBD1 as D (6 bases). The CDR3 is 14 amino acids. V lost 7 bases, J lost 2 bases, and 14 bases lay in between. Germline CDR1 MRHNA, CDR2 SNTAGT. CDR3 DNA: TGTGCCAGCACCCGGACAGCGGCTAACACTGAAGCTTTCTTT. This codes for CASTRTAANTEAFF.

This sequence joins TRBV6-5 and TRBJ1-1; TRBD1 might be the D (6 bases). The CDR3 loop spans 14 amino acids. Germline CDR1 is MNHEY and CDR2 is SVGAGI. V was pared by 0 bases and J by 1 base, with 6 bases between. DNA for the CDR3: TGTGCCAGCAGTTACTCACAGGGGAACACTGAAGCTTTCTTT. Translated, it gives CASSYSQGNTEAFF.

V usage is TRBV15 and J usage is TRBJ2-7; 9 bases match TRBD1. J was trimmed by 6 bases and V by 5 bases; bases with no gene match: 14. Germline CDR1 reads LNHNV; CDR2 reads YYDKDF (reference sequence). This CDR3 spans 16 amino acids. The CDR3 bases are TGTGCCACCAGCGGCAGTACCGGGACAGGGCCTGCCGAGCAGTACTTC. This encodes CATSGSTGTGPAEQYF.

The V call is TRBV5-6, the J call TRBJ2-3; D may be TRBD1 (6 bases). CDR1 SGHDT and CDR2 YYEEEE come from the germline V gene. The CDR3 runs to 16 residues. V was pared by 2 bases and J by 0 bases, with 13 bases between. CDR3 nucleotide sequence: TGTGCCAGCAGCTTCCCCGGGACACTAAGCACAGATACGCAGTATTTT. Translating gives CASSFPGTLSTDTQYF.

The chain carries TRBV18 and TRBJ2-7, with D uncertain. CDR3 length equals 13 residues. The germline CDR1 and CDR2 sequences are KGHSH and LQKENI. The V end was cut by 3 bases, the J end by 3 bases, with 9 bases between. The CDR3 protein is CASSPDKYYEQYF. As DNA, the CDR3 is TGTGCCAGCTCACCCGACAAATACTACGAGCAGTACTTC.

Concerning this clone: Since a far larger clone is one base different, this is likely a read error. The chain uses TRBV28 and TRBJ1-2, with 10 bases lining up with TRBD1. This CDR3 is 15 amino acids long. CDR1 and CDR2 from the germline V gene are MDHEN and SYDVKM. Here the CDR3 DNA reads TGTGCCTGCAGACGCGACAGGGGGCCTTCCTATGGCTACACCTTC. Residues: CACRRDRGPSYGYTF.

The rearrangement links TRBV29-1 to TRBJ1-2; the match to TRBD1 covers 9 bases. This CDR3 is 13 amino acids long. V was pared by 6 bases and J by 5 bases, with 7 bases of the junction left unmatched. Per germline, CDR1 SQVTM and CDR2 ANQGSEA. CDR3 sequence reads: CSVRRGTGYGYTF. The CDR3, as DNA: TGCAGCGTCCGAAGAGGGACAGGGTATGGCTACACCTTC.

The chain recombines TRBV7-9 with TRBJ1-1; TRBD1 is a possible D gene (6 bases). CDR1 is SEHNR, CDR2 FQNEAQ, per germline (reference sequence). V was cut by 1 base and J by 4 bases, with 10 bases left in between. The CDR3 contains 14 residues. The CDR3 coding sequence is TGTGCCAGCAGCTTAGTTCCCAGGGGCACTGAAGCTTTCTTT. This codes for CASSLVPRGTEAFF.

The chain has TRBV19 and TRBJ1-2, with D maybe TRBD1 (6 bases). V was trimmed by 4 bases and J by 0 bases, leaving 12 bases between them. The CDR3 extends over 15 amino acids. Germline CDR1 and CDR2: LNHDA and SQIVND (reference sequence). The CDR3 DNA follows: TGTGCCAGTAGTACTACAGGGCCAGCTAACTATGGCTACACCTTC. Its translation is CASSTTGPANYGYTF. The whole variable domain, filled in from reference TRBV19 and TRBJ1-2, reads DGGITQSPKYLFRKEGQNVTLSCEQNLNHDAMYWYRQDPGQGLRLIYYSQIVNDFQKGDIAEGYSVSREKKESFPLTVTSAQKNPTAFYLCASSTTGPANYGYTFGSGTRLTVV.

The rearrangement uses TRBV10-3 and TRBJ1-4; TRBD1 agrees at 8 bases. Germline CDR1 is ENHRY and CDR2 is SYGVKD. This CDR3 spans 18 amino acids. The ends lost 0 bases at V and 0 bases at J; junction bases unmatched: 6. In nucleotides, the CDR3 is TGTGCCATCAGTGAGTCGGAGGGACAGGAACCAACTAATGAAAAACTGTTTTTT. Translated, it gives CAISESEGQEPTNEKLFF.

This clone was seen only once. V gene TRBV5-6 combines with J gene TRBJ1-5, with 9 bases fitting TRBD1. CDR1 is SGHDT and CDR2 is YYEEEE in the germline V gene. The CDR3 spans 15 residues. Germline trimming cut 2 bases from V and 5 bases from J; bases unmatched to any gene: 5. CDR3 residues: CASSFRDRAHQPQHF. CDR3 nucleotide sequence: TGTGCCAGCAGCTTCCGGGACAGGGCCCATCAGCCCCAGCATTTT.

In its sample, this clone was seen a few times. The chain recombines TRBV6-2 or TRBV6-3 with TRBJ2-5; D unresolved. Germline-derived CDR1 and CDR2 are MNHEY and SVGEGT. The CDR3 loop spans 15 amino acids. Deletions cut 2 bases from V and 4 bases from J, with 14 bases between. The CDR3 DNA reads TGTGCCAGCAGTTACGACTCTAAAGGAGCAGAGACCCAGTACTTC. Translating gives CASSYDSKGAETQYF.

This clone was picked up a small number of times. The rearrangement uses TRBV5-1 and TRBJ1-3; 9 bases fit TRBD1. The CDR3 contains 18 residues. Looked up from germline, CDR1 is SGHRS and CDR2 is YFSETQ. V trimming: 4 bases; J trimming: 1 base; junction bases outside the gene matches: 12. This CDR3 reads CASSAIGGTGLSGNTIYF. The CDR3 nucleotides are TGCGCCAGCAGCGCTATAGGGGGGACAGGGCTATCTGGAAACACCATATATTTT.

J is TRBJ2-5 and V is TRBV23-1, with D possibly being TRBD2 (6 bases). TRBV23-1 falls under the ORF class, with uncertain function. This CDR3 is built from 14 residues. V was pared by 6 bases and J by 4 bases, with 15 bases between. The CDR3 coding sequence is TGCGCCAGCAGCCCGGTACTGGGGGGAGAGACCCAGTACTTC. It yields the protein CASSPVLGGETQYF.

The chain uses TRBV19 and TRBJ1-5; 8 bases are a match to TRBD1. V shed 5 bases, J shed 6 bases, and the junction held 18 bases outside the gene matches. Looked up from germline, CDR1 is LNHDA and CDR2 is SQIVND (reference sequence). The CDR3 length is 18 residues. The CDR3 nucleotides read TGTGCCAGTAGTGCCAGACAGGGGCAATCTTCAGGTTTTCAGCCCCAGCATTTT. Its translation is CASSARQGQSSGFQPQHF.

This rearrangement joins TRBV5-1 to TRBJ1-5; possible D gene TRBD1, 5 bases. Germline assignment: CDR1 SGHRS and CDR2 YFSETQ. The CDR3 is 15 residues long. The V end lost 5 bases, the J end lost 0 bases, and 12 bases lay between the germline ends. The CDR3 DNA reads TGCGCCAGCAGTCTGGCAGGGTATAGCAATCAGCCCCAGCATTTT. Amino acids: CASSLAGYSNQPQHF. Together with reference TRBV5-1 and TRBJ1-5, the CDR3 gives the full variable domain: KAGVTQTPRYLIKTRGQQVTLSCSPISGHRSVSWYQQTPGQGLQFLFEYFSETQRNKGNFPGRFSGRQFSNSRSEMNVSTLELGDSALYLCASSLAGYSNQPQHFGDGTRLSIL.

The chain employs TRBV5-1 and TRBJ2-5; D call uncertain. This CDR3 is 11 amino acids long. Trimming shortened V by 4 bases and J by 5 bases, and 6 bases separated the two germline ends. Germline CDR1 and CDR2: SGHRS and YFSETQ. CDR3 DNA: TGCGCCAGCAGCCCCGGGGAGACCCAGTACTTC. It codes for CASSPGETQYF.

The chain carries TRBV5-1 and TRBJ2-1, with D possibly being TRBD2 (6 bases). The CDR3 is made up of 12 amino acids. Looked up from germline, CDR1 is SGHRS and CDR2 is YFSETQ. Trimming stripped 4 bases from V and 6 bases from J, with 8 bases between. CDR3 sequence: CASSGGSNEQFF. CDR3 bases: TGCGCCAGCAGCGGAGGGAGCAATGAGCAGTTCTTC.

The chain joins TRBV5-8 to TRBJ1-4, with 8 bases matching TRBD1. V gave up 0 bases and J gave up 9 bases; unmatched junction bases: 7. This CDR3 spans 15 amino acids. Germline loops: CDR1 SGHTS, CDR2 YDEGEE. CDR3 loop: CASSLGDRGRKKLFF. CDR3 nucleotides: TGTGCCAGCAGCTTGGGCGACAGGGGACGGAAAAAACTGTTTTTT.

The gene calls are TRBV18 and TRBJ2-3; D perhaps matches TRBD1 (7 bases). CDR3 length equals 16 residues. The V end lost 1 base, the J end lost 7 bases, and 18 bases lay between the germline ends. In germline, CDR1 is KGHSH, CDR2 LQKENI. CDR3 nucleotide sequence: TGTGCCAGCTCACCACGGGAAGGAGGGGGCTCGTATACGCAGTATTTT. Its protein product is CASSPREGGGSYTQYF.